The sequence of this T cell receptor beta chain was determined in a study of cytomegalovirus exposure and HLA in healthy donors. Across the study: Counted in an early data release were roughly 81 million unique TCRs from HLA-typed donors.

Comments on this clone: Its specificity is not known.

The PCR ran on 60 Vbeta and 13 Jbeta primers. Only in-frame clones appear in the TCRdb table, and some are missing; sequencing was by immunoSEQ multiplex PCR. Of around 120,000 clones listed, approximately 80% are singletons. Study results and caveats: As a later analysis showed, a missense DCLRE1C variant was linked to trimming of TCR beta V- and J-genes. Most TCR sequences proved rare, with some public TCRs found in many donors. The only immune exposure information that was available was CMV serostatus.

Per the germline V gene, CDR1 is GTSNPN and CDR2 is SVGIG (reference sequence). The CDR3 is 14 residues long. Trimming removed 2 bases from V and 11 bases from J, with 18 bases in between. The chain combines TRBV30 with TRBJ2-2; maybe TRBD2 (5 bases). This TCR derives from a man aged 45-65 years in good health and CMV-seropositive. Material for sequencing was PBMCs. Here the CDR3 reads CAWSPHNRAGELFF. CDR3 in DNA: TGTGCCTGGAGTCCTCACAATAGGGCGGGTGAGCTGTTTTTT. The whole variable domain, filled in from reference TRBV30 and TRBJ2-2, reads SQTIHQWPATLVQPVGSPLSLECTVEGTSNPNLYWYRQAAGRGLQLLFYSVGIGQISSEVPQNLSASRPQDRQFILSSKKLLLSDSGFYLCAWSPHNRAGELFFGEGSRLTVL.